What follows is one T cell receptor beta chain and its context. These data come from a study of blood T cell repertoires in COVID-19. CDR1 and CDR2 from the germline V gene are SGHTA and FQGNSA. Trimming cost V 1 base and J 0 bases, with 7 bases left between them. There are 15 residues in the CDR3. The table came from immunoSEQ multiplex PCR; TCRdb's copy has only in-frame clones and leaves some out. The data hold 89,000 or so clones, with about 90% observed a single time. The TCR originated in a man aged 45-65 years with COVID-19, enrolled during active disease. Sequenced material: peripheral blood. V is TRBV7-2 and J is TRBJ1-3; D not certain. This chain's CDR3 is CASSLGHSSGNTIYF. The CDR3 region has the DNA TGTGCCAGCAGCTTAGGTCATAGCTCTGGAAACACCATATATTTT.